This TCR beta chain was sequenced in a study of blood T cell repertoires in COVID-19. Study information: Sites across the United States, Italy and Spain contributed samples from acute and convalescent COVID-19. The analysed material was cDNA or gDNA that came from T cells, B-cell-depleted T cells, or PBMCs.

Followed longitudinally, the Seattle patients had been enrolled during active infection. The CDR3 sequence is 14 residues long. Germline V CDR1 and CDR2: MNHNS, SASEGT. Trimming took off 3 bases at V and 8 bases at J, with 14 bases between the two ends. Per the study methods: Amplification with reference gene primers provided the estimates of nucleated cell counts. TCRdb's table, derived via immunoSEQ multiplex PCR, lists solely in-frame clones and lacks some. V and J calls and clone size are those listed in that table; D and trimming were worked out from the DNA. This table holds roughly 30,000 clones, approximately 85% found once.

The sample taken for sequencing was peripheral blood. V gene TRBV6-1 combines with J gene TRBJ2-1; D might be TRBD2 (6 bases). This clonotype was obtained from a man aged 60 to 69 with COVID-19, enrolled during active disease. In DNA, the CDR3 is TGTGCCAGCAGTGATGACTCGGGGGTCTATGAGCAGTTCTTC. Protein sequence: CASSDDSGVYEQFF.